The sequence of this T cell receptor beta chain was determined in a study of blood T cell repertoires in COVID-19. Overall study context: T cells, B-cell-depleted T cells, or PBMCs supplied cDNA or gDNA.

CDR3 length: 11 amino acids. With 6 bases removed from V and 7 bases from J, the gap between germline ends came to 10 bases. Per the germline V gene, CDR1 is MNHEY and CDR2 is SVGAGI. In the authors' workflow: Amplified reference gene primers provided the basis for estimating nucleated cell counts. The assay was immunoSEQ multiplex PCR, and TCRdb's table has in-frame clones only and misses some. That table gives V, J and clone size, and the DNA gave D and trimming. Of tens of thousands of clones detected, 65% to 90% appear once; the ten largest clones hold approximately 7%. The receptor was derived from a man between 25 and 39 years old with COVID-19, enrolled during active disease. This chain links TRBV6-5 with TRBJ2-7, with D possibly being TRBD1 (6 bases). The sequenced material came from peripheral blood. The CDR3 DNA is TGTGCCAGCAGGTCAGGGGTTGAGCAGTACTTC. As protein: CASRSGVEQYF.